The following is a T cell receptor beta chain sequence with its context. The antigen remains unidentified. This entry belongs to a study of shared clonotypes between healthy human individuals. The study, taken as a whole, reports: Investigators expected sequencing depth to affect clonotype sharing among donors.

Several immunoSEQ 96-well plates shared each subset's DNA, each plate a replicate. Sequencing was performed on unsorted PBMC DNA using ten immunoSEQ deep assay plates. Using immunoSEQ multiplex PCR, the repertoire was profiled, and TCRdb retains in-frame clones only, with some absent. The sample gives roughly 500,000 clones, more than 65% of which show up once; 13% is in the top ten. The source material was PBMCs. The source is a woman in her thirties or forties in good health. Some clones in this sample may be carry-over from other donors' samples.

CDR3 sequence: CASDTGTAQETQYF. In DNA, the CDR3 is TGTGCCAGCGACACTGGGACGGCTCAAGAGACCCAGTACTTC. The chain joins TRBV6-1 to TRBJ2-5, with D perhaps TRBD1 or TRBD2 (5 bases each). Germline V gene sequence: CDR1 MNHNS, CDR2 SASEGT. The CDR3 length is 14 residues. V lost 8 bases and J 2 bases, leaving 15 bases between the germline ends.